This entry lists 9 T cell receptor beta chains sequenced from one sample in a study of T cell changes during pregnancy in multiple sclerosis. Profiled with immunoSEQ multiplex PCR; TCRdb holds only in-frame clones, not every one. The data contain 70,000 to 75,000 clones, around 85% of them seen just once; the ten biggest clones take up about 3.5%. Sequenced material: peripheral blood, taken before pregnancy. These receptors originate from a female donor with multiple sclerosis, enrolled in a pregnancy study.

This clone appeared a single time. The chain links TRBV5-6 to TRBJ1-1; the D is unclear. The CDR3 loop spans 16 amino acids. From germline, CDR1 is SGHDT and CDR2 YYEEEE. Trimming removed 0 bases at V and 0 bases at J, with 12 bases between. The DNA for the CDR3 is TGTGCCAGCAGCTTGGTCGGTTTCGGGGTGAACACTGAAGCTTTCTTT. The encoded protein is CASSLVGFGVNTEAFF.

This chain links TRBV2 with TRBJ1-5; TRBD1 matches at 8 bases. CDR1 is SNHLY, CDR2 FYNNEI, per germline. The CDR3 sequence is 13 residues long. Trimming took 6 bases from V and 4 from J; bases not matched to a gene: 2. The CDR3: CASRQGANQPQHF. In nucleotides, the CDR3 is TGTGCCAGCAGGCAGGGGGCGAATCAGCCCCAGCATTTT.

This clone came up once. Its ends do not fully match the called genes, so a read error is possible. The chain recombines TRBV18 with TRBJ2-7, with 8 positions matching TRBD1. The CDR3 sequence is 15 residues long. Per germline, CDR1 KGHSH and CDR2 LQKENI. CDR3 nucleotide sequence: TGTGCCAGCTCACCCTGGGACAGGTCACCTTTTATGGCAACCTTC. Translating gives CASSPWDRSPFMATF.

V gene TRBV28 combines with J gene TRBJ2-2, with TRBD1 matching over 8 bases. Trimming cost V 3 bases and J 1 base; bases outside gene matches: 1. The CDR3 runs 15 residues. Germline CDR1 MDHEN, CDR2 SYDVKM. The CDR3 DNA sequence: TGTGCCAGCAGTTTGACAGGGGAGAACACCGGGGAGCTGTTTTTT. Protein: CASSLTGENTGELFF.

The rearrangement links TRBV7-8 to TRBJ1-1, with D maybe TRBD1 (6 bases). Per germline, CDR1 SGHVS and CDR2 FQNEAQ. The CDR3 length is 14 residues. V lost 5 bases and J lost 2, with 12 bases in between. The CDR3 DNA follows: TGTGCCAGCAGCGGACAACAGGGTAACACTGAAGCTTTCTTT. It yields the protein CASSGQQGNTEAFF.

The chain combines TRBV7-9 with TRBJ2-1; the match to TRBD2 covers 12 bases. CDR1 is SEHNR, CDR2 FQNEAQ, per germline (reference sequence). The CDR3 loop spans 17 amino acids. Germline trimming cut 9 bases from V and 7 bases from J; bases unmatched to any gene: 16. CDR3 sequence: CARSSSSGLAGLNEQFF. For the CDR3, the DNA is TGTGCCAGGAGCAGCTCCTCGGGACTAGCGGGCCTGAATGAGCAGTTCTTC.

This clone was counted a single time. The chain uses TRBV11-3 and TRBJ1-1; D gene unclear. Trimming pared 5 bases from V and 2 bases from J, leaving 6 bases between. The CDR3 sequence is 12 residues long. Germline V gene sequence: CDR1 SGHNT, CDR2 YENEEA. Here the CDR3 DNA reads TGTGCCAGCAGCCCGGGTAACACTGAAGCTTTCTTT. Translated, it gives CASSPGNTEAFF. Full variable domain (remainder filled in from reference TRBV11-3 and TRBJ1-1): EAGVVQSPRYKIIEKKQPVAFWCNPISGHNTLYWYLQNLGQGPELLIRYENEEAVDDSQLPKDRFSAERLKGVDSTLKIQPAELGDSAVYLCASSPGNTEAFFGQGTRLTVV.

V usage is TRBV5-5 and J usage is TRBJ1-5; D might be TRBD1 (6 bases). Germline V CDR1 and CDR2: SGHKS, YYEKEE (reference sequence). The length of the CDR3 is 16 residues. The germline V and J ends were trimmed by 7 bases and 0 bases, with 17 bases remaining between them. The CDR3 DNA reads TGTGCCAGCCGGGAGAGCGGGGGCTATAGCAATCAGCCCCAGCATTTT. Protein: CASRESGGYSNQPQHF.

The V gene is TRBV27, the J gene TRBJ1-2, with TRBD1 as a possible D gene (6 bases). CDR1 is MNHEY and CDR2 is SMNVEV in the germline V gene (reference sequence). The CDR3 extends over 13 amino acids. Trimming removed 6 bases at V and 5 bases at J, with 13 bases between. This CDR3 is CASSPERGYGYTF. CDR3 sequence (DNA): TGTGCCAGCAGCCCAGAAAGGGGGTATGGCTACACCTTC.